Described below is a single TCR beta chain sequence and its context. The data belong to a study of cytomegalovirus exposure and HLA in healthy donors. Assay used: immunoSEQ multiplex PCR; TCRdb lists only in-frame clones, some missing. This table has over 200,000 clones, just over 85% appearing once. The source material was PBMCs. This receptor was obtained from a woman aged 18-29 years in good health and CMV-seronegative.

The CDR3 reads CASSLQGTGTDEQYF. The CDR3 nucleotides read TGTGCCAGCAGCTTACAGGGGACAGGGACTGACGAGCAGTACTTC. The chain recombines TRBV7-9 with TRBJ2-7; 9 nucleotides align to TRBD1. Germline V gene data show CDR1 as SEHNR and CDR2 as FQNEAQ (reference sequence). Losses at the gene ends were 2 bases for V and 5 bases for J; bases not matched to a gene: 7. The CDR3 loop spans 15 amino acids.